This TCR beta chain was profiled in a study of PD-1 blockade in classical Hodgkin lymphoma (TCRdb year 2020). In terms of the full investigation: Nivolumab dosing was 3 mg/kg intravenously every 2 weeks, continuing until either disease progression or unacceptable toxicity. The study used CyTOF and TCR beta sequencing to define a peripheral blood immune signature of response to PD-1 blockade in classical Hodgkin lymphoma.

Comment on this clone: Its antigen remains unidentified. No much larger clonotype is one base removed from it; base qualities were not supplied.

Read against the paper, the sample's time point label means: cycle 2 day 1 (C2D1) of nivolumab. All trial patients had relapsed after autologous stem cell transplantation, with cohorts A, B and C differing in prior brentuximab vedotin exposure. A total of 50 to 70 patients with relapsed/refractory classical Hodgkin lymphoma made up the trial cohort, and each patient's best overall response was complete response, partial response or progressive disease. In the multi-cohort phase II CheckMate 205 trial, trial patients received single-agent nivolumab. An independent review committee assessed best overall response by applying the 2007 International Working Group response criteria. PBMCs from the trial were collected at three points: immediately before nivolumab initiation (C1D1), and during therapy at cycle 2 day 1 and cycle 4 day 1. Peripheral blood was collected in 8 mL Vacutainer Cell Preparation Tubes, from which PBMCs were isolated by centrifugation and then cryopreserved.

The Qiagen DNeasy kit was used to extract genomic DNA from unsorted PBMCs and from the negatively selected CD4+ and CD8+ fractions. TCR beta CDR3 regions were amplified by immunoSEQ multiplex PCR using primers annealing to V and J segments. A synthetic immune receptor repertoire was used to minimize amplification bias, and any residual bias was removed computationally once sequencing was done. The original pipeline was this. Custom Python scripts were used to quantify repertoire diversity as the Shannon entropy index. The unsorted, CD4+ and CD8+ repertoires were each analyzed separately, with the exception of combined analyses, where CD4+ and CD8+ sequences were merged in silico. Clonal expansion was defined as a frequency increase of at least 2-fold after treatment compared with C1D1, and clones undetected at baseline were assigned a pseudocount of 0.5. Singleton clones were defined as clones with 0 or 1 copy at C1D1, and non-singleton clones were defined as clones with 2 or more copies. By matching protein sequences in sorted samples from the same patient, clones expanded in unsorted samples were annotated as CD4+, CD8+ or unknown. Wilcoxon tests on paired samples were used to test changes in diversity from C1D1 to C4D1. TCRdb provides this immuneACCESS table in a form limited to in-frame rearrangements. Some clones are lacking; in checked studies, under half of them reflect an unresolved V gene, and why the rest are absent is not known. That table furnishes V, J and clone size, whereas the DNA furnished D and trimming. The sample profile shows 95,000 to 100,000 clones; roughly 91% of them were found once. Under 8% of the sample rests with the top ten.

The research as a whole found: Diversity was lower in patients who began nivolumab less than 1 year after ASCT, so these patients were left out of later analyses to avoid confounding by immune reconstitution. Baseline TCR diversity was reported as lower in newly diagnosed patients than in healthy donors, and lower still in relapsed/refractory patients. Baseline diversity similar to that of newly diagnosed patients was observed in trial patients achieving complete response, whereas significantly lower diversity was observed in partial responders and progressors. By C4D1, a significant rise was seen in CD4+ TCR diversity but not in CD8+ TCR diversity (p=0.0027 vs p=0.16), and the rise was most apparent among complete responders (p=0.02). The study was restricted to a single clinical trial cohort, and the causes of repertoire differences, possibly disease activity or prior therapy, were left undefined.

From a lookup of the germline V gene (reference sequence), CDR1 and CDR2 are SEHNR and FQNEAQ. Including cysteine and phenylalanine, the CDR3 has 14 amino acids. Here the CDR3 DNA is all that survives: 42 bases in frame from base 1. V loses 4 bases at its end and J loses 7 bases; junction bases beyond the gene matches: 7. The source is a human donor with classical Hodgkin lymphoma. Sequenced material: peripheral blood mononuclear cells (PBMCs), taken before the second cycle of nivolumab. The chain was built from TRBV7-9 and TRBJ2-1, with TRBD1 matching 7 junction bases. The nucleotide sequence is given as TGTGCCAGCAGCTCTGGGGGACAGATTAATGAGCAGTTCTTC. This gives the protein CASSSGGQINEQFF.